This T cell receptor beta chain was recovered during a study of blood T cells in healthy people across ages. General study results and limits: No conclusive comparison of naive versus antigen-experienced cells was possible with unsorted PBMCs.

The CDR3 has 15 amino acids. V was trimmed by 3 bases and J by 1 base, leaving 9 bases between them. In germline, CDR1 is MDHEN, CDR2 SYDVKM. This clonotype was found once. Its cognate antigen is unknown. A second PCR, run for about 6 to 11 cycles, used a sample-barcoded 5' primer plus a J-beta primer mix. TCRdb re-derived calls from the 5' RACE reads in MiXCR, one entry per CDR3 protein. Of about 760,000 distinct CDR3 sequences in the sample, approximately 25% were seen once. This same sample was also taken into another study, of T cells of mothers and their children. That report notes: Mothers and children who were related shared slightly more overlap than unrelated pairs, but not significantly more.

The chain recombines TRBV28 with TRBJ2-2, with D unclear. The source material was blood. This receptor was identified in a boy younger than 18 in good health. The CDR3 region has the DNA TGTGCCAGCAGTTTCCCGCCGGAGAACACCGGGGAGCTGTTTTTT. Its protein is CASSFPPENTGELFF.